The clone carrying this TCR beta chain occurred once. This record comes from a study of technical replicates of blood from several donors. The protocol was immunoSEQ multiplex PCR, while the TCRdb copy is restricted to in-frame clones and leaves out a portion. The table includes about 100,000 clones, roughly 96% detected once. Germline CDR1 reads SGHRS; CDR2 reads YFSETQ. The CDR3 loop spans 15 amino acids. V lost 1 base to trimming and J lost 5 bases, with 13 bases between them. This receptor was obtained from a human donor in good health. Source material: T cells isolated from PBMCs. The chain employs TRBV5-1 and TRBJ1-5, with D uncertain. Written as DNA, the CDR3 is TGCGCCAGCAGCTTGTTTGGGCGGACTGATCAGCCCCAGCATTTT. Residues: CASSLFGRTDQPQHF.